Sequencing of this T cell receptor beta chain was carried out in a study of tumor and adjacent non-tumor tissue in lung cancer. Turning to the study itself: The cohort had under 15 adenocarcinoma, a couple of squamous cell and 1 small cell patients.

General observations from the study: Significantly higher TCR diversity was found in tumor than normal lung.

Three rounds of nested PCR, following a modified ARM-PCR protocol, produced the TCRbeta library. MiXCR, run by TCRdb on the multiplex PCR reads, gives a single entry per CDR3 protein. The sample yields tens of thousands of distinct CDR3 sequences, 55% to 85% seen once. Worth noting for this clonotype: Its antigen is undetermined.

RNA was extracted from bulk tissue without any cell sorting. V was clipped by 4 bases and J by 6 bases; unmatched bases: 5. The germline CDR1 and CDR2 sequences are SGHAT and FQNNGV. The length of the CDR3 is 13 residues. The source is a man in his 60s with non-small cell lung cancer. Specimen: lung tumor tissue. The chain couples TRBV11-2 to TRBJ2-7; 8 bases match TRBD1. CDR3 sequence: CASSYGQGREQYF. In DNA, the CDR3 is TGTGCCAGCAGCTACGGACAGGGTCGCGAGCAGTACTTC.